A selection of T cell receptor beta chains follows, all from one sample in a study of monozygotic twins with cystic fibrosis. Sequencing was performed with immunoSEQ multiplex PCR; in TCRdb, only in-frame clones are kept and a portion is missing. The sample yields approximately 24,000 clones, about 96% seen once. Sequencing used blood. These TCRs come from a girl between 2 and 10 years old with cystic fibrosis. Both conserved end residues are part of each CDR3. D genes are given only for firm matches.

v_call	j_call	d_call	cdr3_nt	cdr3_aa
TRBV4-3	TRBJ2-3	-	TGCGCCAGCAGCCAGCGCACAGATACGCAGTATTTT	CASSQRTDTQYF
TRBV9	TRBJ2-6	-	TGTGCCAGCAGCGTAGGTTTCTTGAGGTCTGGGGCCAACGTCCTGACTTTC	CASSVGFLRSGANVLTF
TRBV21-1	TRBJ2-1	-	TGTGCCAGCAACCTCACTAGCGGGAGCCCCCCGTACTACAATGAGCAGTTCTTC	CASNLTSGSPPYYNEQFF
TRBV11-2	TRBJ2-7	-	TGTGCCAGCAGCTTAGATTTCGAGCGGGGACACTACGAGCAGTACTTC	CASSLDFERGHYEQYF
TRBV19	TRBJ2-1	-	TGTGCCAGTTTGGACTTATCATACAATGAGCAGTTCTTC	CASLDLSYNEQFF
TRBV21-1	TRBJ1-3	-	TGTGCCAGCAGCAAAGAGGGGCAGGGGGAAGGAAACACCATATATTTT	CASSKEGQGEGNTIYF
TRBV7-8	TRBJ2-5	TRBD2	TGTGCCAGCAGCTTAGTCCCCAGCGGGATAGGAGAGACCCAGTACTTC	CASSLVPSGIGETQYF
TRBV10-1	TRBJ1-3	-	TGCGCCAGCAGTGAACGAGGAGAACAACCGAGCTCTGGAAACACCATATATTTT	CASSERGEQPSSGNTIYF
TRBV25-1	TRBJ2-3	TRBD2	TGTGCCAGCAGTGAATCCCCGTCTAGCGGGTTGGCCACAGATACGCAGTATTTT	CASSESPSSGLATDTQYF
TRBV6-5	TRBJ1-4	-	TGTGCCAGCAGTTACTCCTCGGGGGCTGTTGAAAAACTGTTTTTT	CASSYSSGAVEKLFF
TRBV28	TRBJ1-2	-	TGTGCCAGCACCCCCATGCCCGGTAATGGCTACACCTTC	CASTPMPGNGYTF
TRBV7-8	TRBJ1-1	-	TGTGCCAGCAGCTCAAGGCCCATGAACACTGAAGCTTTCTTT	CASSSRPMNTEAFF
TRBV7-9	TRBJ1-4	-	TGTGCCAGCAGCCGACGGGGGGGAGACGAAAAACTGTTTTTT	CASSRRGGDEKLFF
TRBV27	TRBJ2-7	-	TGTGCCAGCAGCTCCAGGGTCCCTGTCTACGAGCAGTACTTC	CASSSRVPVYEQYF
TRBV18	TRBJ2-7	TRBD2	TGTGCCAGCTCACCACTCCCTAGCGGGAGCTCCTACGAGCAGTACTTC	CASSPLPSGSSYEQYF
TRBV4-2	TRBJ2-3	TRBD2	TGTGCCAGCAGCCAATCACGACTAGCGGGACAGCTGGATACGCAGTATTTT	CASSQSRLAGQLDTQYF
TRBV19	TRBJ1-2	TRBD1	TGTGCCAGCTCCGGACAGGGCTTAGGCTACACCTTC	CASSGQGLGYTF
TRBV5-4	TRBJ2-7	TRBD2	TGTGCCAGCCGAGCGGGGGGAGGGTCCTACGAGCAGTACTTC	CASRAGGGSYEQYF
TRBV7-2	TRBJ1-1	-	TGTGCCAGCAGCTTAGATGCAGGACAGAACACTGAAGCTTTCTTT	CASSLDAGQNTEAFF
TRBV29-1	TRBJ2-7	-	TGCAGCGTTACCGACTCCTACGAGCAGTACTTC	CSVTDSYEQYF
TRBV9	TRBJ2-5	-	TGTGCCAGCAGCGTCCTGGACAGCCGCACCCAGTACTTC	CASSVLDSRTQYF
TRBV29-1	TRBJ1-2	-	TGCAGCGTTGAAGTAGCAGGGATTTATGGCTACACCTTC	CSVEVAGIYGYTF
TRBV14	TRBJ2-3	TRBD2	TGTGCCAGCAGCACGTGGCGGGGACTAGCGGGAGTCGGTACGCAGTATTTT	CASSTWRGLAGVGTQYF
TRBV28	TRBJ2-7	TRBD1	TGTGCCAGCAGCTTGACAGGGGGCTATGAGCAGTACTTC	CASSLTGGYEQYF
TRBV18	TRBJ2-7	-	TGTGCCAGCTCACGTCCAGAAATCTACGAGCAGTACTTC	CASSRPEIYEQYF
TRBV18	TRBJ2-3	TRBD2	TGTGCCAGCCCATACACCCCTAGCGGCAGCACAGATACGCAGTATTTT	CASPYTPSGSTDTQYF